The rows below give T cell receptor beta chains drawn from one sample of a study of identical twins. Each CDR3 protein is one row after TCRdb ran MiXCR on the 5' RACE reads. The repertoire holds fewer than 250,000 distinct CDR3 sequences, with around 10% as singletons. The sample comprised memory (CD45RO+) T cells sorted from blood. These receptors all come from a woman aged 18-29 years in good health. The CDR3 runs from the conserved cysteine through the conserved F or W. The D gene is left open where the match is weak. Not all rows give a size; the values are once, few, many and, for expanded clones, a class.

TRBV5-5	TRBJ2-1	many	TRBD2	CASSGLGSPSNEQFF	TGTGCCAGCAGCGGACTAGGGTCCCCCTCGAATGAGCAGTTCTTC
TRBV7-2	TRBJ2-7	.	.	CASTLLAGYEQYF	TGTGCCAGCACCTTATTGGCGGGCTACGAGCAGTACTTC
TRBV9	TRBJ2-1	.	.	CASSVYNGGNEQFF	TGTGCCAGCAGCGTTTACAATGGGGGCAATGAGCAGTTCTTC
TRBV7-2	TRBJ1-1	.	TRBD1	CASSLRDRGWQAFF	TGTGCCAGCAGCCTACGGGACAGGGGGTGGCAAGCTTTCTTT
TRBV29-1	TRBJ2-3	many	.	CSVDEGGTDTQYF	TGCAGCGTTGATGAGGGGGGCACAGATACGCAGTATTTT
TRBV3-1	TRBJ1-1	few	.	CASSPTPHTEAFF	TGTGCCAGCAGCCCGACCCCACACACTGAAGCTTTCTTT
TRBV5-1	TRBJ2-1	.	.	CASSLSRPNEQFF	TGCGCCAGCAGCTTGTCTCGGCCCAATGAGCAGTTCTTC
TRBV7-6	TRBJ2-5	few	TRBD2	CASSVRGRGGRETQYF	TGTGCCAGCAGCGTAAGAGGTCGGGGAGGGCGAGAGACCCAGTACTTC
TRBV20-1	TRBJ1-2	few	.	CSARGREGFGYGYTF	TGCAGTGCTAGGGGCAGGGAGGGATTCGGCTATGGCTACACCTTC
TRBV20-1	TRBJ2-3	.	TRBD1	CSARVRGTDSTDTQYF	TGCAGTGCTAGAGTTAGAGGGACAGACTCCACAGATACGCAGTATTTT
TRBV10-1	TRBJ2-1	.	TRBD2	CASSDTAAGAGGYNEQFF	TGCGCCAGCAGTGATACGGCCGCGGGAGCGGGAGGCTACAATGAGCAGTTCTTC
TRBV24-1	TRBJ2-3	few	.	CATRGITDTQYF	TGTGCCACCAGGGGAATCACAGATACGCAGTATTTT
TRBV6-6	TRBJ2-7	few	.	CASRQDSYEQYF	TGTGCCAGCAGACAAGACAGCTACGAGCAGTACTTC
TRBV7-9	TRBJ2-7	.	.	CASSLQGVGSYEQYF	TGTGCCAGCAGCTTACAAGGGGTTGGCTCCTACGAGCAGTACTTC
TRBV30	TRBJ2-3	few	.	CAWSVGLNTDTQYF	TGTGCCTGGAGTGTAGGACTTAACACAGATACGCAGTATTTT
TRBV6-2/TRBV6-3	TRBJ2-3	many	.	CASSYRGDTQYF	TGTGCCAGCAGTTACAGGGGAGATACGCAGTATTTT
TRBV10-2	TRBJ2-1	few	TRBD2	CASSPGLTYNEQFF	TGCGCCAGCAGTCCGGGACTAACTTACAATGAGCAGTTCTTC
TRBV19	TRBJ2-7	few	TRBD2	CASSAIAGGIYEQYF	TGTGCCAGTAGTGCCATAGCGGGAGGGATCTACGAGCAGTACTTC
TRBV5-1	TRBJ1-2	.	TRBD1	CASSARDRGPSYGYTF	TGCGCCAGCAGCGCGCGGGACAGGGGGCCTAGCTATGGCTACACCTTC
TRBV7-2	TRBJ2-1	few	TRBD1	CASSEQPGQEQFF	TGTGCCAGCAGCGAACAACCGGGACAGGAGCAGTTCTTC